The 19 T cell receptor beta chains listed next were all sequenced from one sample in a study of shared clonotypes between healthy human individuals. The protocol was immunoSEQ multiplex PCR, while the TCRdb copy is restricted to in-frame clones and leaves out a portion. Of under 2.5 million clones in the sample, 92% were seen once. The sequenced sample consisted of naive CD4+ T cells from PBMCs. Subset described: CD45RA+ positively selected. The receptors shown here come from a young man in good health. Some clones in this sample may be carry-over from other donors' samples.

The CDR3 DNA follows: TGCAGCGTTGCGACCTTAGGGGGGGGGTACGAGCAGTACTTC. It encodes CSVATLGGGYEQYF. This chain joins TRBV29-1 and TRBJ2-7; TRBD2 might be the D (7 bases). Germline V gene lookup returns CDR1 SQVTM and CDR2 ANQGSEA. V shed 4 bases and J shed 4 bases, with 17 bases lying between them. This CDR3 is 14 amino acids long.

V usage is TRBV27 and J usage is TRBJ2-7; TRBD1 or TRBD2 may be the D gene (6 bases each). CDR3 length: 15 residues. Germline V gene sequence: CDR1 MNHEY, CDR2 SMNVEV (reference sequence). Trimming removed 8 bases from V and 3 bases from J, with 20 bases in between. CDR3: CASRIQGLQRYEQYF. The CDR3 DNA reads as TGTGCCAGCCGAATACAGGGACTCCAGCGCTACGAGCAGTACTTC.

V gene TRBV6-5 combines with J gene TRBJ2-7; D might be TRBD2 (6 bases). The CDR3 covers 14 residues. From germline, CDR1 is MNHEY and CDR2 SVGAGI. Trimming took 6 bases from V and 3 from J, leaving 15 bases between them. The CDR3 region is CASRERGDFYEQYF. The CDR3 DNA reads as TGTGCCAGCAGAGAGAGAGGGGACTTCTACGAGCAGTACTTC.

The chain has TRBV14 and TRBJ1-1, with D perhaps TRBD1 (5 bases). This CDR3 comprises 15 residues. Per germline, CDR1 SGHDN and CDR2 FVKESK. With 0 bases removed from V and 1 base from J, the gap between germline ends came to 9 bases. Here the CDR3 reads CASSQEGDPNTEAFF. For the CDR3, the DNA is TGTGCCAGCAGCCAAGAAGGGGATCCGAACACTGAAGCTTTCTTT.

This clone appeared a few times. V and J are TRBV4-2 and TRBJ1-1; D perhaps matches TRBD1 (5 bases). This CDR3 is built from 16 residues. Trimming shortened V by 7 bases and J by 0 bases, and 18 bases separated the two germline ends. Germline-derived CDR1 and CDR2 are LGHNA and YNFKEQ. This chain's CDR3 is CASISSGTGMNTEAFF. The CDR3 DNA reads TGTGCCAGCATCTCCTCCGGGACGGGCATGAACACTGAAGCTTTCTTT.

The chain couples TRBV5-1 to TRBJ1-1; 7 bases match TRBD1. Germline values: CDR1 SGHRS, CDR2 YFSETQ. The CDR3 is 15 amino acids. V lost 0 bases, J lost 1 base, and 3 bases stayed unmatched. CDR3 residues: CASSLVRTGNTEAFF. DNA for the CDR3: TGCGCCAGCAGCTTGGTACGGACAGGGAACACTGAAGCTTTCTTT.

This chain joins TRBV28 and TRBJ1-3; 7 nucleotides match TRBD1. CDR1 and CDR2 from the germline V gene are MDHEN and SYDVKM. Trimming removed 4 bases from V and 4 bases from J; junction bases left unmatched: 10. The CDR3 length is 16 residues. This CDR3 is CASSSPSRGKGNTIYF. DNA for the CDR3: TGTGCCAGCAGTTCCCCTTCCAGGGGGAAAGGAAACACCATATATTTT.

CDR3: CASSTANEKLFF. The CDR3 bases are TGTGCCAGCAGCACTGCTAATGAAAAACTGTTTTTT. This rearrangement joins TRBV6-1 to TRBJ1-4; D uncertain. The CDR3 is 12 residues long. Deletions cut 6 bases from V and 3 bases from J, with 5 bases between. The germline V gene encodes CDR1 MNHNS and CDR2 SASEGT.

The chain recombines TRBV27 with TRBJ2-2; D is unclear. The germline V and J ends were trimmed by 2 bases and 0 bases, with 7 bases remaining between them. The length of the CDR3 is 15 residues. In germline, CDR1 is MNHEY, CDR2 SMNVEV (reference sequence). The CDR3 bases are TGTGCCAGCAGTTTAGGGTGGGCGAACACCGGGGAGCTGTTTTTT. Amino acid sequence: CASSLGWANTGELFF.

The chain has TRBV4-1 and TRBJ2-3; a possible D gene is TRBD1 (5 bases). V lost 3 bases and J lost 3, with 13 bases in between. The germline gives CDR1 MGHRA, CDR2 YSYEKL. The CDR3 sequence is 15 residues long. CDR3 DNA: TGCGCCAGCAGCCACGTTGGTTCAGGGACAGATACGCAGTATTTT. As protein: CASSHVGSGTDTQYF.

The CDR3 DNA reads as TGTGCCAGCAGCCAAGCCCGGGACGTCACCTACGAGCAGTACTTC. This gives the protein CASSQARDVTYEQYF. The chain couples TRBV11-2 to TRBJ2-7, with D perhaps being TRBD1 or TRBD2 (5 bases each). Germline values: CDR1 SGHAT, CDR2 FQNNGV. This CDR3 region has 15 residues. V was pared by 5 bases and J by 2 bases, with 16 bases between.

This sequence joins TRBV10-3 and TRBJ2-4; D gene unclear. CDR3 length: 15 residues. CDR1 and CDR2 from the germline V gene are ENHRY and SYGVKD. V lost 0 bases, J lost 7 bases, and 13 bases lay in between. The CDR3 loop is CAISESPGMGNIQYF. In nucleotides, the CDR3 is TGTGCCATCAGTGAGTCGCCGGGCATGGGCAACATTCAGTACTTC.

The rearrangement joins TRBV15 to TRBJ1-4; D uncertain. V lost 0 bases and J 6 bases, leaving 8 bases between the germline ends. CDR3 length equals 14 residues. Germline V lookup: CDR1 LNHNV, CDR2 YYDKDF (reference sequence). CDR3 nucleotides: TGTGCCACCAGCAGAGATTTCCCAGATGAAAAACTGTTTTTT. This gives the protein CATSRDFPDEKLFF.

The V call is TRBV5-6, the J call TRBJ1-1; D is ambiguous. Per germline, CDR1 SGHDT and CDR2 YYEEEE. The CDR3 spans 13 residues. V shed 0 bases and J shed 6 bases, with 9 bases lying between them. The CDR3 protein is CASSLVGSAEAFF. DNA for the CDR3: TGTGCCAGCAGCTTGGTGGGGAGCGCTGAAGCTTTCTTT.

The chain couples TRBV5-1 to TRBJ2-2, with 12 bases identical to TRBD2. V dropped 5 bases and J dropped 7; count of bases not matched to a gene: 6. Germline CDR1 SGHRS, CDR2 YFSETQ. This CDR3 spans 15 amino acids. The CDR3 DNA is TGCGCCAGCAGTCGGACTAGCGGGAAGATCGGGGAGCTGTTTTTT. It codes for CASSRTSGKIGELFF.

Note on this clone: Compared with germline, one end of the junction differs, possibly owing to a read error. The chain uses TRBV7-9 and TRBJ1-1, with a possible D match to TRBD1 (6 bases). CDR1 and CDR2 (germline): SEHNR, FQNEAQ (reference sequence). This CDR3 has 10 residues. Here the CDR3 reads CASTEDRPSF. The CDR3 nucleotides are TGTGCCAGCACCGAAGACAGGCCGAGCTTT.

The chain carries TRBV5-6 and TRBJ2-3; 9 bases align to TRBD2. Germline V CDR1 and CDR2: SGHDT, YYEEEE. The CDR3 runs 14 residues. Trimming at V came to 2 bases and at J to 4 bases, leaving 2 bases not matched to a gene. CDR3 amino acids: CASSFSGSSDTQYF. The CDR3 DNA sequence: TGTGCCAGCAGCTTTAGCGGGAGTTCAGATACGCAGTATTTT.

This rearrangement joins TRBV12-5 to TRBJ2-3; D remains ambiguous. Looked up from germline, CDR1 is LGHNT and CDR2 is FRNRAP. This CDR3 region has 13 residues. V lost 6 bases, J lost 3 bases, and 10 bases lay in between. The CDR3 loop is CASGASGTDTQYF. CDR3 nucleotides: TGTGCTAGTGGGGCGTCCGGAACAGATACGCAGTATTTT.

The chain has TRBV6-5 and TRBJ2-6; TRBD1 might be the D (6 bases). V was cut by 6 bases and J by 2 bases, with 11 bases left in between. Germline CDR1 reads MNHEY; CDR2 reads SVGAGI. The CDR3 consists of 15 residues. Here the CDR3 reads CASRPQGPGANVLTF. CDR3 nucleotides: TGTGCCAGCAGGCCACAGGGTCCTGGGGCCAACGTCCTGACTTTC.